The rows below give T cell receptor beta chains drawn from one sample of a study of response to subunit inactivated influenza vaccine. TCRdb independently ran MiXCR on the RT-PCR reads; one entry per CDR3 protein. This sample yields 290,000 or so distinct CDR3 sequences, of which approximately 20% are seen a single time; over 9% belongs to the top ten. The source was PBMCs from blood, collected less than 22 months after vaccination. Receptor source: a man aged 50-75 years who received an inactivated influenza vaccine. The CDR3 runs from the conserved cysteine through the conserved F or W. The order of the fields is D gene, J gene, clone size, V gene, CDR3 protein, CDR3 DNA. A D gene is named only where the DNA matches it firmly. Clone size appears in some rows only: once, few, many, or a class for an expanded clone.

NA TRBJ2-7 NA TRBV5-1 CASSILEQGGYEQYF TGCGCCAGCAGCATCCTGGAACAGGGTGGTTACGAGCAGTACTTC
NA TRBJ2-5 NA TRBV7-9 CASSLLGQETQYF TGTGCCAGCAGCCTTCTGGGGCAAGAGACCCAGTACTTC
TRBD2 TRBJ2-1 NA TRBV27 CASSLLTSGSFVSGNEQFF TGTGCCAGCAGTCTCCTGACTAGCGGGAGTTTTGTCAGTGGCAATGAGCAGTTCTTC
NA TRBJ2-7 once TRBV11-2 CASSLGAGDPSYEQYF TGTGCCAGCAGCTTAGGGGCAGGGGACCCCTCCTACGAGCAGTACTTC
NA TRBJ1-2 NA TRBV7-9 CASSSISDGNYGYTF TGTGCCAGCAGCTCAATATCGGACGGAAACTATGGCTACACCTTC
NA TRBJ2-3 NA TRBV7-9 CASSAGSDTQYF TGTGCCAGCAGCGCAGGCTCAGATACGCAGTATTTT
NA TRBJ2-3 NA TRBV7-9 CASSLGVLGPSTDTQYF TGTGCCAGCAGCTTAGGTGTTTTGGGACCCAGCACAGATACGCAGTATTTT
NA TRBJ2-1 many TRBV7-9 CASSFAGNEQFF TGTGCCAGCAGCTTTGCAGGCAATGAGCAGTTCTTC
NA TRBJ2-2 NA TRBV29-1 CSVVFRDPERGTGELFF TGCAGCGTTGTGTTCCGGGACCCGGAGCGAGGGACCGGGGAGCTGTTTTTT
NA TRBJ2-7 few TRBV5-6 CASSSTFHRSSYEQYF TGTGCCAGCAGCTCCACATTTCATAGAAGCTCCTACGAGCAGTACTTC
NA TRBJ1-1 many TRBV5-1 CASSSRDGEAFF TGCGCCAGCAGCTCGCGGGACGGTGAAGCTTTCTTT
TRBD1 TRBJ2-1 NA TRBV12-3/TRBV12-4 CASSLLGTGDNEQFF TGTGCCAGCAGTTTATTGGGGACAGGGGACAATGAGCAGTTCTTC
TRBD2 TRBJ2-7 NA TRBV2 CASSLAELYEQYF TGTGCCAGCAGTCTAGCGGAACTCTACGAGCAGTACTTC
NA TRBJ2-1 NA TRBV6-1 CASSQAFSGSYNEQFF TGTGCCAGCAGTCAGGCTTTTAGCGGCTCCTACAATGAGCAGTTCTTC
TRBD1 TRBJ1-1 NA TRBV27 CASSLGQGTTEAFF TGTGCCAGCAGTTTAGGACAGGGAACAACTGAAGCTTTCTTT
NA TRBJ1-2 NA TRBV5-5 CASSLFDRSNYGYTF TGTGCCAGCAGCTTGTTTGACAGATCTAACTATGGCTACACCTTC
TRBD1 TRBJ1-2 NA TRBV7-8 CASTSRTGNYGYTF TGTGCCAGCACCTCACGGACAGGAAACTATGGCTACACCTTC
TRBD1 TRBJ2-3 NA TRBV29-1 CSVARGPDTQYF TGCAGCGTTGCCAGGGGGCCAGATACGCAGTATTTT
TRBD2 TRBJ2-5 NA TRBV7-8 CASSPKLGGETQYF TGTGCCAGCAGCCCTAAACTCGGGGGGGAGACCCAGTACTTC
TRBD2 TRBJ2-7 NA TRBV12-3/TRBV12-4 CASSSGTSGGAQSRQYF TGTGCCAGCAGTTCCGGGACTAGCGGGGGAGCTCAAAGTCGGCAGTACTTC
TRBD1 TRBJ1-5 few TRBV7-2 CASSATGDDSNQPQHF TGTGCCAGCAGCGCCACAGGGGATGATAGCAATCAGCCCCAGCATTTT
NA TRBJ2-5 NA TRBV28 CASSLAGRQETQYF TGTGCCAGCAGTTTAGCGGGGCGCCAAGAGACCCAGTACTTC
NA TRBJ2-7 few TRBV10-3 CAISESPASPLYEQYF TGTGCCATCAGTGAGTCGCCGGCTAGCCCTCTCTACGAGCAGTACTTC
TRBD2 TRBJ2-3 NA TRBV29-1 CSVGLAGGTDTQYF TGCAGCGTTGGCCTAGCGGGAGGTACAGATACGCAGTATTTT
TRBD2 TRBJ2-1 NA TRBV6-6 CASSRTSGNEQFF TGTGCCAGCAGCAGGACTAGCGGGAATGAGCAGTTCTTC
NA TRBJ2-3 NA TRBV6-5 CASSLGDEDTQYF TGTGCCAGCAGTTTGGGGGATGAAGATACGCAGTATTTT
NA TRBJ2-1 few TRBV18 CASSPSVRAGYNEQFF TGTGCCAGCTCACCGTCAGTTCGAGCGGGCTACAATGAGCAGTTCTTC
NA TRBJ1-1 NA TRBV10-3 CAISESSRGTAFF TGTGCCATCAGTGAGTCGAGTAGGGGGACGGCTTTCTTT
NA TRBJ1-6 few TRBV7-6 CASSAAGDNSPLHF TGTGCCAGCAGTGCGGCAGGGGATAATTCACCCCTCCACTTT
NA TRBJ1-2 NA TRBV20-1 CSAPPRGSDYGYTF TGCAGTGCTCCCCCCAGGGGTTCGGACTATGGCTACACCTTC
NA TRBJ2-1 NA TRBV3-1 CASSLRGIMVGNEQFF TGTGCCAGCAGCCTCAGGGGAATAATGGTGGGCAATGAGCAGTTCTTC
TRBD1 TRBJ1-1 few TRBV5-1 CASSFKLTGPTEAFF TGCGCCAGCAGCTTTAAATTGACAGGGCCCACTGAAGCTTTCTTT
NA TRBJ1-1 NA TRBV20-1 CSARDHKRVTEAFF TGCAGTGCTAGAGATCATAAGAGAGTGACTGAAGCTTTCTTT
NA TRBJ1-5 NA TRBV23-1 CASSQVEHSNQPQHF TGCGCCAGCAGTCAAGTCGAACATAGCAATCAGCCCCAGCATTTT
NA TRBJ2-7 few TRBV12-3/TRBV12-4 CASSYYYEQYF TGTGCCAGCAGTTATTACTACGAGCAGTACTTC
NA TRBJ2-1 few TRBV20-1 CSALRDLYNEQFF TGCAGTGCTCTAAGGGACCTCTACAATGAGCAGTTCTTC
NA TRBJ1-4 many TRBV28 CASSWWASNEKLFF TGTGCCAGCAGTTGGTGGGCCTCCAATGAAAAACTGTTTTTT
NA TRBJ1-1 NA TRBV7-9 CASRWGVTEAFF TGTGCCAGCAGGTGGGGGGTTACTGAAGCTTTCTTT
TRBD2 TRBJ2-3 NA TRBV11-2 CASGDRRGGTDTQYF TGTGCCAGCGGAGACAGACGGGGGGGCACAGATACGCAGTATTTT
NA TRBJ1-6 few TRBV5-5 CASRPVPGQGSPLHF TGTGCCAGCAGGCCGGTCCCGGGACAAGGCTCACCCCTCCACTTT
NA TRBJ2-7 NA TRBV9 CASPRSHEQYF TGTGCCAGCCCCAGGTCCCACGAGCAGTACTTC
NA TRBJ1-2 many TRBV29-1 CSAGGVNYGYTF TGCAGCGCTGGAGGCGTCAACTATGGCTACACCTTC
NA TRBJ1-3 NA TRBV7-2 CASSLTRNTIYF TGTGCCAGCAGCTTAACACGAAACACCATATATTTT
NA TRBJ2-7 few TRBV29-1 CSVEDGQGTDEQYF TGCAGCGTTGAAGATGGTCAGGGGACCGACGAGCAGTACTTC
NA TRBJ1-5 NA TRBV30 CAWRKRDFNQPQHF TGTGCCTGGAGAAAGAGGGATTTCAATCAGCCCCAGCATTTT
TRBD1 TRBJ1-1 many TRBV4-3 CASSQGLRTGVSEAFF TGCGCCAGCAGCCAGGGGCTAAGGACAGGGGTCTCTGAAGCTTTCTTT
TRBD2 TRBJ2-1 NA TRBV9 CASSVEAGVDNEQFF TGTGCCAGCAGCGTAGAGGCGGGAGTCGACAATGAGCAGTTCTTC
NA TRBJ1-3 NA TRBV5-1 CASSLGPQGSGNTIYF TGCGCCAGCAGCCTGGGGCCCCAGGGTTCTGGAAACACCATATATTTT
NA TRBJ1-4 few TRBV5-1 CASSSYSGTEYEKLFF TGCGCCAGCAGCTCCTATTCCGGGACTGAGTATGAAAAACTGTTTTTT
TRBD1 TRBJ1-1 NA TRBV20-1 CSARERQGWTEAFF TGCAGTGCTAGAGAACGACAGGGGTGGACTGAAGCTTTCTTT
TRBD1 TRBJ1-1 NA TRBV2 CASRDRVGRNTEAFF TGTGCCAGCCGAGACAGGGTTGGAAGGAACACTGAAGCTTTCTTT
NA TRBJ1-1 NA TRBV20-1 CSASLDEAFF TGCAGTGCTAGCCTGGATGAAGCTTTCTTT
TRBD1 TRBJ2-7 NA TRBV20-1 CSAITRTGESEQYF TGCAGTGCCATTACTAGGACAGGGGAAAGCGAGCAGTACTTC
TRBD1 TRBJ1-1 NA TRBV12-3/TRBV12-4 CASSSETGAGTEAFF TGTGCCAGCAGTTCCGAGACAGGGGCGGGGACTGAAGCTTTCTTT
NA TRBJ2-1 NA TRBV14 CASSPGALLIRNEQFF TGTGCCAGCAGCCCAGGGGCGCTCCTAATCCGCAATGAGCAGTTCTTC
TRBD2 TRBJ2-7 NA TRBV28 CASSQRLAGSYEQYF TGTGCCAGCAGCCAGCGGCTAGCGGGCTCCTACGAGCAGTACTTC
NA TRBJ1-2 few TRBV18 CASSGDRHNYGYTF TGTGCCAGCTCCGGCGACCGTCACAACTATGGCTACACCTTC
NA TRBJ1-5 NA TRBV27 CASSNWGGQPQHF TGTGCCAGCAGTAACTGGGGAGGTCAGCCCCAGCATTTT
TRBD1 TRBJ1-5 few TRBV6-1 CASRTGAFNNQPQHF TGTGCCAGCAGGACAGGGGCGTTTAACAATCAGCCCCAGCATTTT